This is a list of T cell receptor beta chains from one sample in a study of T cells in Graves' hyperthyroidism and ophthalmopathy. TCRdb passed the multiplex PCR reads through MiXCR, listing each CDR3 protein once. The repertoire consists of hundreds of thousands of distinct CDR3 sequences, with over 10% occurring once and the leading ten covering 9.2%. Sequencing was carried out using blood. Every receptor here comes from a woman aged 18 to 35 with Graves' hyperthyroidism. The CDR3 runs from the conserved cysteine through the conserved F or W. D genes are given only for firm matches. For some rows the clone size is stated as once, few or many, or as a class when expanded; others skip it.

v_gene	j_gene	d_gene	len	abundance	CDR3aa	CDR3nt
TRBV5-4	TRBJ2-3	NA	15	few	CVSSLAATLTDTQYF	TGTGTCAGCAGCTTGGCGGCGACATTGACAGATACGCAGTATTTT
TRBV28	TRBJ2-1	TRBD1	15	many	CASGTQGAGYNEQFF	TGTGCCAGCGGAACGCAGGGGGCTGGATACAATGAGCAGTTCTTC
TRBV7-7	TRBJ2-5	TRBD1	18	many	CASSLALPAGQEEETQYF	TGTGCTAGCAGCTTAGCTCTCCCAGCCGGACAGGAAGAAGAGACCCAGTACTTC
TRBV5-1	TRBJ1-2	NA	15	NA	CASSLALGVNYGYTF	TGCGCCAGCAGCTTGGCCTTAGGAGTCAACTATGGCTACACCTTC
TRBV28	TRBJ1-5	TRBD1	13	many	CASSLMGRGAQHF	TGTGCCAGCAGTTTAATGGGCAGGGGGGCCCAGCATTTT
TRBV29-1	TRBJ1-2	TRBD1	14	many	CSVTYRGTGDGYTF	TGCAGCGTTACTTATCGTGGGACAGGGGATGGCTACACCTTC
TRBV28	TRBJ2-7	TRBD2	13	NA	CAWSASGSYEQYF	TGTGCCTGGAGTGCTAGCGGGAGTTACGAGCAGTACTTC
TRBV28	TRBJ2-7	TRBD1	15	few	CASSFSGTGFYEQYF	TGTGCCAGCAGCTTCTCCGGGACAGGTTTTTACGAGCAGTACTTC
TRBV29-1	TRBJ1-2	NA	11	few	CSVYVGGGYTF	TGCAGCGTTTATGTTGGCGGTGGCTACACCTTC
TRBV28	TRBJ1-2	NA	13	many	CASSLESPRGYTF	TGTGCCAGCAGTTTGGAGTCCCCTCGTGGCTACACCTTC
TRBV6-5	TRBJ1-1	NA	16	many	CASSYGTGTRICGAFF	TGTGCCAGCAGTTACGGAACCGGGACGCGAATTTGCGGGGCTTTCTTT
TRBV29-1	TRBJ2-2	NA	12	many	CSVARGTGELFF	TGCAGCGTTGCTCGGGGCACCGGGGAGCTGTTTTTT
TRBV2	TRBJ1-1	TRBD1	14	many	CASLTGAMDTEAFF	TGTGCCAGCCTCACAGGGGCTATGGACACTGAAGCTTTCTTT
TRBV9	TRBJ1-4	NA	15	many	CASSVGGATNEKLFF	TGTGCCAGCAGCGTAGGGGGTGCAACTAATGAAAAACTGTTTTTT
TRBV28	TRBJ1-1	TRBD1	15	many	CASSTPGTGNTEAFF	TGTGCCAGCAGTACGCCCGGGACAGGGAACACTGAAGCTTTCTTT
TRBV6-1	TRBJ1-1	NA	15	many	CASSERGTGNTEAFF	TGTGCCAGCAGTGAAAGGGGGACGGGGAACACTGAAGCTTTCTTT
TRBV9	TRBJ1-2	NA	14	NA	CASSAREGGYGYTF	TGTGCCAGCAGCGCCCGAGAGGGGGGCTATGGCTACACCTTC
TRBV28	TRBJ2-1	TRBD2	15	many	CASSLSGLAGNEQFF	TGTGCCAGCAGTTTATCGGGACTAGCGGGCAATGAGCAGTTCTTC
TRBV19	TRBJ1-1	NA	13	many	CASSVTANTEAFF	TGTGCCAGTAGTGTAACAGCGAACACTGAAGCTTTCTTT
TRBV20-1	TRBJ1-5	NA	16	many	CSAQRGGPYSNQPQHF	TGCAGTGCACAGCGGGGGGGACCCTATAGCAATCAGCCCCAGCATTTT
TRBV10-3	TRBJ2-2	NA	13	many	CATRTGNTGELFF	TGTGCCACCAGGACCGGCAACACCGGGGAGCTGTTTTTT
TRBV6-2/TRBV6-3	TRBJ2-5	NA	13	few	CASSFYAQETQYF	TGTGCCAGCAGTTTTTATGCACAAGAGACCCAGTACTTC
TRBV2	TRBJ2-7	NA	14	many	CASSETAPSQRRYF	TGTGCCAGCAGTGAAACTGCCCCCTCGCAGCGGCGGTACTTC
TRBV9	TRBJ2-3	TRBD1	15	many	CASSAEGAFSDTQYF	TGTGCCAGCAGCGCCGAGGGGGCCTTTTCGGATACGCAGTATTTT
TRBV15	TRBJ1-2	TRBD1	15	many	CATARGGQTNYGYTF	TGTGCCACCGCGCGCGGGGGACAGACTAACTATGGCTACACCTTC
TRBV19	TRBJ1-5	NA	13	few	CASRGFSNQPQHF	TGTGCCAGTCGCGGTTTTAGCAATCAGCCCCAGCATTTT
TRBV12-3/TRBV12-4	TRBJ2-1	NA	12	many	CASSFFGDEQFF	TGTGCCAGCAGTTTTTTTGGGGATGAGCAGTTCTTC
TRBV12-3/TRBV12-4	TRBJ1-1	NA	15	many	CASSLQARLAREAFF	TGTGCCAGCAGTTTACAAGCACGATTGGCTCGTGAAGCTTTCTTT
TRBV7-3	TRBJ2-3	TRBD2	16	many	CASSLNAAGSPDTQYF	TGTGCCAGCAGCTTAAACGCAGCGGGGTCTCCCGATACGCAGTATTTT
TRBV5-6	TRBJ1-2	NA	13	few	CASSPRDDGGYTF	TGTGCCAGCAGCCCGCGGGACGACGGTGGCTACACCTTC
TRBV12-3/TRBV12-4	TRBJ2-1	TRBD2	18	many	CASSSGSRLAGGQSEQFF	TGTGCCAGCAGTTCCGGTTCTCGACTAGCGGGAGGGCAGAGTGAGCAGTTCTTC
TRBV12-3/TRBV12-4	TRBJ2-7	NA	13	many	CASRKVGAYEQYF	TGTGCCAGCAGGAAGGTCGGGGCCTACGAGCAGTACTTC
TRBV7-2	TRBJ2-7	NA	14	NA	CASSQLPDSYEQYF	TGTGCCAGCAGCCAATTGCCGGACAGTTACGAGCAGTACTTC
TRBV3-1	TRBJ2-7	NA	15	many	CASSQVAQRNYEQYF	TGTGCCAGCAGCCAAGTCGCTCAGCGAAACTACGAGCAGTACTTC
TRBV6-6	TRBJ1-1	TRBD1	17	NA	CASSYPRGQGSRSEAFF	TGTGCCAGCAGTTACCCGAGGGGACAGGGATCGAGGAGTGAAGCTTTCTTT
TRBV19	TRBJ1-2	NA	13	many	CASSSQGNYGYTF	TGTGCCAGTAGTTCCCAGGGGAACTATGGCTACACCTTC
TRBV11-2	TRBJ2-2	TRBD2	19	NA	CASSRKPGLAGEYTGELFF	TGTGCCAGCAGCCGGAAACCGGGACTAGCGGGGGAATACACCGGGGAGCTGTTTTTT
TRBV7-2	TRBJ1-1	NA	16	many	CASSLGPGGQGNEAFF	TGTGCCAGCAGCTTAGGTCCCGGGGGGCAAGGGAATGAAGCTTTCTTT
TRBV28	TRBJ1-1	NA	14	many	CASSLPGVNTEAFF	TGTGCCAGCAGTTTACCGGGAGTGAACACTGAAGCTTTCTTT
TRBV4-1	TRBJ2-5	NA	14	NA	CASSRLSRGETQYF	TGCGCCAGCAGCCGGTTGTCGAGGGGGGAGACCCAGTACTTC
TRBV18	TRBJ1-4	NA	12	few	CASSPAEEKLFF	TGTGCCAGCTCACCGGCGGAGGAAAAACTGTTTTTT
TRBV7-9	TRBJ2-3	TRBD2	17	many	CASSLVGLAAGKDTQYF	TGTGCCAGCAGCTTAGTAGGCCTAGCGGCCGGTAAGGATACGCAGTATTTT
TRBV29-1	TRBJ2-5	NA	14	NA	CSVVLGSEQETQYF	TGCAGCGTTGTGCTAGGGTCCGAGCAAGAGACCCAGTACTTC
TRBV5-4	TRBJ1-1	NA	13	few	CASSAPGRPEAFF	TGTGCCAGCAGCGCCCCTGGGAGGCCTGAAGCTTTCTTT
TRBV7-9	TRBJ2-7	NA	14	many	CASSPGQRTEEQYF	TGTGCCAGCAGCCCAGGGCAAAGAACGGAAGAGCAGTACTTC
TRBV18	TRBJ1-1	NA	13	many	CASSPGGFAEAFF	TGTGCCAGCTCACCAGGCGGGTTCGCTGAAGCTTTCTTT
TRBV7-2	TRBJ2-7	TRBD1	18	many	CASTPPVGWDRASYEQYF	TGTGCCAGCACCCCACCGGTTGGGTGGGACAGGGCTTCCTACGAGCAGTACTTC
TRBV29-1	TRBJ1-4	NA	12	few	CSVGITNEKLFF	TGCAGCGTTGGTATAACTAATGAAAAACTGTTTTTT
TRBV13	TRBJ2-5	NA	13	many	CASTSRGQETQYF	TGTGCCAGCACCTCTCGGGGGCAGGAGACCCAGTACTTC
TRBV20-1	TRBJ1-5	NA	14	many	CSARNPTSNQPQHF	TGCAGTGCTAGAAACCCTACGTCAAATCAGCCCCAGCATTTT
TRBV7-8	TRBJ1-1	NA	12	many	CASSSSEVEAFF	TGTGCCAGCAGCTCGTCCGAGGTAGAAGCTTTCTTT
TRBV18	TRBJ2-5	TRBD2	16	few	CASSPVASGNQETQYF	TGTGCCAGCTCACCAGTGGCTAGCGGGAACCAAGAGACCCAGTACTTC
TRBV29-1	TRBJ1-2	NA	12	many	CSVGTSVYGYTF	TGCAGCGTGGGGACGTCTGTCTATGGCTACACCTTC
TRBV6-1	TRBJ2-6	NA	15	many	CASSGRDSGANVLTF	TGTGCCAGCAGTGGGCGAGACTCTGGGGCCAACGTCCTGACTTTC
TRBV28	TRBJ1-3	NA	13	many	CASSSPDGNTIYF	TGTGCCAGCAGTTCTCCCGATGGAAACACCATATATTTT
TRBV16	TRBJ2-7	NA	11	many	CASSAAYEQYF	TGTGCCAGCTCCGCGGCCTACGAGCAGTACTTC
TRBV12-3/TRBV12-4	TRBJ2-7	NA	13	many	CASSYREGGMRYF	TGTGCCAGCAGTTACAGGGAGGGAGGGATGCGGTACTTC
TRBV6-1	TRBJ1-5	NA	15	many	CASRVGHTTNQPQHF	TGTGCCAGCAGGGTAGGACATACTACTAATCAGCCCCAGCATTTT